Following are 19 T cell receptor beta chains from one sample sequenced in a study of blood T cell repertoires in COVID-19. Sequencing was performed with immunoSEQ multiplex PCR; in TCRdb, only in-frame clones are kept and a portion is missing. Among some 150,000 clones, roughly 89% were seen once, and the ten largest hold under 9%. Sequenced input: peripheral blood. The receptor set was obtained from a woman aged 45-60 years with active or convalescent COVID-19.

The gene calls are TRBV5-1 and TRBJ1-1, with TRBD1 identical over 8 bases. The trim removed 2 bases at V and 4 bases at J, leaving 10 bases unmatched. The CDR3 sequence is 16 residues long. Germline V lookup: CDR1 SGHRS, CDR2 YFSETQ. CDR3: CASSLGQGPPGTEAFF. The CDR3 DNA follows: TGCGCCAGCAGCTTAGGACAGGGCCCCCCGGGCACTGAAGCTTTCTTT.

Comments on this clone: The same CDR3 arises from other DNA sequences in this sample as well. The chain employs TRBV6-4 and TRBJ1-2, with D maybe TRBD1 (5 bases). Germline V lookup: CDR1 MRHNA, CDR2 SNTAGT. Trimming shortened V by 9 bases and J by 0 bases, and 11 bases separated the two germline ends. The CDR3 extends over 13 amino acids. This chain's CDR3 is CASREGANYGYTF. CDR3 bases: TGTGCCAGTAGAGAAGGGGCTAACTATGGCTACACCTTC.

This clone showed up just a few times. J is TRBJ2-7 and V is TRBV5-4; a weak D match, TRBD1 (5 bases). The CDR3 covers 12 residues. The V and J ends lost 5 bases and 0 bases respectively, with 6 bases between them. Germline V gene data show CDR1 as SGHNT and CDR2 as YYREEE (reference sequence). The CDR3 nucleotides are TGTGCCAGCAGACAGGACTCCTACGAGCAGTACTTC. Residues: CASRQDSYEQYF. The whole variable domain, remainder taken from reference TRBV5-4 and TRBJ2-7, is ETGVTQSPTHLIKTRGQQVTLRCSSQSGHNTVSWYQQALGQGPQFIFQYYREEENGRGNFPPRFSGLQFPNYSSELNVNALELDDSALYLCASRQDSYEQYFGPGTRLTVT.

The chain combines TRBV12-3 or TRBV12-4 with TRBJ2-1; tentative D call: TRBD1 (6 bases). V was cut by 2 bases and J by 10 bases, with 12 bases left in between. This CDR3 has 13 amino acids. CDR3 bases: TGTGCCAGCAGTTTAAGGTCAGGGGACGAGCAGTTCTTC. This translates into CASSLRSGDEQFF.

The chain uses TRBV5-4 and TRBJ2-2; D remains unclear. The germline gives CDR1 SGHNT, CDR2 YYREEE (reference sequence). The CDR3 runs to 14 residues. Deletions cut 0 bases from V and 4 bases from J, with 7 bases between. The CDR3 loop reads CASSLEQVTGELFF. For the CDR3, the DNA is TGTGCCAGCAGCTTGGAGCAGGTCACCGGGGAGCTGTTTTTT. Combining the CDR3 with reference TRBV5-4 and TRBJ2-2 gives the whole variable domain ETGVTQSPTHLIKTRGQQVTLRCSSQSGHNTVSWYQQALGQGPQFIFQYYREEENGRGNFPPRFSGLQFPNYSSELNVNALELDDSALYLCASSLEQVTGELFFGEGSRLTVL.

This chain joins TRBV6-5 and TRBJ1-5, with D perhaps TRBD1 (6 bases). The V end lost 6 bases, the J end lost 15 bases, and 21 bases lay between the germline ends. Germline CDR1 reads MNHEY; CDR2 reads SVGAGI. The CDR3 consists of 13 residues. The CDR3 loop is CASSRPGEGHWHF. Here the CDR3 DNA reads TGTGCCAGCAGCCGACCAGGGGAGGGACATTGGCATTTT.

J is TRBJ2-7 and V is TRBV15; 8 bases line up with TRBD1. The CDR3 runs to 15 residues. V was clipped by 1 base and J by 4 bases; unmatched bases: 6. Germline-derived CDR1 and CDR2 are LNHNV and YYDKDF (reference sequence). As DNA, the CDR3 is TGTGCCACCAGCAGAGTCCCGACAGGGGAGTACGAGCAGTACTTC. It translates to CATSRVPTGEYEQYF. Full variable domain (outside the CDR3, taken from reference TRBV15 and TRBJ2-7): DAMVIQNPRYQVTQFGKPVTLSCSQTLNHNVMYWYQQKSSQAPKLLFHYYDKDFNNEADTPDNFQSRRPNTSFCFLDIRSPGLGDTAMYLCATSRVPTGEYEQYFGPGTRLTVT.

V is TRBV3-1 (or the pseudogene TRBV3-2) and J is TRBJ2-7; D remains ambiguous. This CDR3 has 12 amino acids. Looked up from germline, CDR1 is LGHDT and CDR2 is YNNKEL (reference sequence). Trimming shortened V by 1 base and J by 6 bases, and 7 bases separated the two germline ends. The chain's CDR3 is CASSQARAEQYF. CDR3 nucleotides: TGTGCCAGCAGCCAAGCGCGAGCCGAGCAGTACTTC.

The chain uses TRBV7-3 and TRBJ2-1, with 8 bases lining up with TRBD1. The CDR3 totals 15 residues. Looked up from germline, CDR1 is SGHTA and CDR2 is FQGTGA. J was trimmed by 4 bases and V by 2 bases; bases with no gene match: 4. DNA for the CDR3: TGTGCCAGCAGCTTACTCACAGGGGGTTACAATGAGCAGTTCTTC. This translates into CASSLLTGGYNEQFF.

The rearrangement uses TRBV4-2 and TRBJ1-5; 7 positions match TRBD1. The V and J ends lost 0 bases and 7 bases, in that order; junction bases with no gene match: 6. The V gene's germline CDR1 is LGHNA and CDR2 YNFKEQ. The CDR3 is 15 amino acids. The CDR3 nucleotides are TGTGCCAGCAGCCAAGATCTTAAGGGGGCCCAGCCCCAGCATTTT. Protein product: CASSQDLKGAQPQHF.

This chain joins TRBV9 and TRBJ2-2; tentatively, D is TRBD2 (6 bases). This CDR3 is 16 amino acids long. The V end was cut by 0 bases, the J end by 0 bases, with 9 bases between. Germline V gives CDR1 SGDLS, CDR2 YYNGEE. The CDR3 nucleotides read TGTGCCAGCAGCGTAGTGGGGGAGGCGAACACCGGGGAGCTGTTTTTT. Translated: CASSVVGEANTGELFF.

The rearrangement links TRBV28 to TRBJ2-7; a possible D gene is TRBD1 (7 bases). Germline CDR1 MDHEN, CDR2 SYDVKM. Trimming shortened V by 4 bases and J by 4 bases, and 20 bases separated the two germline ends. This CDR3 is 16 amino acids long. CDR3 coding DNA: TGTGCCAGCAGTTCCAGGGGGGCAGGCCCGAAATACGAGCAGTACTTC. Amino acids: CASSSRGAGPKYEQYF.

This chain joins TRBV21-1 and TRBJ1-5; no DNA check was done on the table's D call, TRBD1. TRBV21-1 is tagged as a pseudogene. The CDR3 totals 21 residues. The CDR3 here is CASSKAGEKCKRGRPGQPQHF. The CDR3 nucleotides read TGTGCCAGCAGCAAAGCAGGGGAGAAGTGCAAGAGGGGGCGTCCAGGGCAGCCCCAGCATTTT.

The chain recombines TRBV20-1 with TRBJ2-5; D is possibly TRBD1 (5 bases). The CDR3 is 11 amino acids. The germline V and J ends were trimmed by 4 bases and 5 bases, with 8 bases remaining between them. The germline V gene encodes CDR1 DFQATT and CDR2 SNEGSKA (reference sequence). The CDR3 DNA reads as TGCAGTGCTATCAGGGCGGAGACCCAGTACTTC. Translation: CSAIRAETQYF.

In regard to this clone: Mismatch with germline at one junction end may stem from a read error. The V and J genes are TRBV6-5 and TRBJ2-1; D remains unclear. Germline V gene lookup returns CDR1 MNHEY and CDR2 SVGAGI. The CDR3 is 13 residues long. The CDR3 protein is CASTYEDGYEQFF. Written as DNA, the CDR3 is TGTGCCAGCACTTACGAAGACGGGTATGAGCAGTTCTTC.

The chain links TRBV19 to TRBJ1-5, with 10 bases aligning to TRBD1. Germline assignment: CDR1 LNHDA and CDR2 SQIVND (reference sequence). The CDR3 consists of 14 residues. Trimming removed 2 bases from V and 10 bases from J; junction bases left unmatched: 5. The CDR3 DNA reads TGTGCCAGTAGTATAAGGACAGGGGGTGGTCCCCAGCATTTT. Protein sequence: CASSIRTGGGPQHF.

In DNA, the CDR3 is TGTGCCAGCAGTGAGCCCTTGGACAGGCCGAACACCGGGGAGCTGTTTTTT. This translates into CASSEPLDRPNTGELFF. The chain recombines TRBV2 with TRBJ2-2, with 7 bases matching TRBD1. Unmatched junction bases numbered 7, after V lost 3 bases and J lost 0 bases. This CDR3 contains 17 residues. The germline V gene has CDR1 SNHLY and CDR2 FYNNEI.

The sample holds one count of this clone. The V and J genes are TRBV4-1 and TRBJ1-2; 8 nucleotides agree with TRBD1. Germline V gives CDR1 MGHRA, CDR2 YSYEKL. With V trimmed by 3 bases and J by 5 bases, 2 bases remained unmatched. This CDR3 contains 13 residues. As DNA, the CDR3 is TGCGCCAGCAGCCAGAGACAGGGGTATGGCTACACCTTC. Its translation is CASSQRQGYGYTF.

The chain recombines TRBV13 with TRBJ2-7, with TRBD2 matching over 8 bases. With V trimmed by 5 bases and J by 0 bases, 6 bases remained unmatched. Germline V gene lookup returns CDR1 PRHDT and CDR2 FYEKMQ (reference sequence). CDR3 size: 15 residues. CDR3 in amino acids: CASSGSGASSYEQYF. The CDR3 DNA reads TGTGCCAGCAGCGGTAGCGGGGCCAGCTCCTACGAGCAGTACTTC.